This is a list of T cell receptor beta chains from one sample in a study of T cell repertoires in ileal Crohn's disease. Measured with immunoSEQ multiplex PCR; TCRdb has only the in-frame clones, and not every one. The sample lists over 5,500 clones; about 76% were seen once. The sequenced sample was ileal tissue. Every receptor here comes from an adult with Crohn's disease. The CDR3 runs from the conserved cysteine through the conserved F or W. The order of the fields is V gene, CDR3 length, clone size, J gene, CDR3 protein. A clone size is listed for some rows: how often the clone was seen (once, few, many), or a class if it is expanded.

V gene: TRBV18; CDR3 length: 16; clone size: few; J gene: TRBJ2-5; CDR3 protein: CASSPMASGLQETQYF
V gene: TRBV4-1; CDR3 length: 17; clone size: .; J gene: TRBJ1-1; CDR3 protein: CASSLGQGFYRDTEAFF
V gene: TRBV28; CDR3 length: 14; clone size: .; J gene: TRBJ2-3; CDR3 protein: CASRTYRDTDTQYF
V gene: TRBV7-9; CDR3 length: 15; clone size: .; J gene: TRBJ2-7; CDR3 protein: CASSLRGGASYEQYF
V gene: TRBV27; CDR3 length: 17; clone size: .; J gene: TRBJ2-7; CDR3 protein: CASSRRIIAGATYEQYF
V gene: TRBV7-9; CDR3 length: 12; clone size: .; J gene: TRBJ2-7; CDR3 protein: CASSLENGEQYF
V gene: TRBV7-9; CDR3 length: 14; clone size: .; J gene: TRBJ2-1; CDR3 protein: CASSLLAPGYEQFF
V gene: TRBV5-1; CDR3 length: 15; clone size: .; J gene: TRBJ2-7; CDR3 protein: CASSKDSGSIDEQYF
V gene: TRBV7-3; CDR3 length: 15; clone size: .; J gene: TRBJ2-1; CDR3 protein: CASSPTSGSYNEQFF
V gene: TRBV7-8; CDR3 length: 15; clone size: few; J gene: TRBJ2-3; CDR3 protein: CASSLSGQGTDTQYF
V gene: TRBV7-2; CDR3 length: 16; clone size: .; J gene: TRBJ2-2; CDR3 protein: CASSLRTGEYTGELFF
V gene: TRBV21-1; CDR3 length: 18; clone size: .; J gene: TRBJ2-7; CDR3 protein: CASSKLKMVAGAFYEQYF
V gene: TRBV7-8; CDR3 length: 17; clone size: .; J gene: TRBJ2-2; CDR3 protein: CASSSHYGTLNTGELFF
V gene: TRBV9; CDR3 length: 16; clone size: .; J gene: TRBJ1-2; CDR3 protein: CASSVGILGQGEGYTF
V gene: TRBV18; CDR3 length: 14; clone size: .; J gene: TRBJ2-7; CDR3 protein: CASSPGLAGIEQYF
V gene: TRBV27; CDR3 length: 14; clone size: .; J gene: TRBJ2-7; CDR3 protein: CASTKRQGHYEQYF
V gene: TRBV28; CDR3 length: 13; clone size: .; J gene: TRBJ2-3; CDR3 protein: CASSPTSTDTQYF
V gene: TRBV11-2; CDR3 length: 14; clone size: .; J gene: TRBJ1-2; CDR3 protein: CASSLAAGRDGYTF
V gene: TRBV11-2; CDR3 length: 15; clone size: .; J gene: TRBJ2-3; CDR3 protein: CASSLKGLAPDTQYF
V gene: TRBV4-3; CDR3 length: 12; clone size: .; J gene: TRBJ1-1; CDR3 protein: CASGGTDTEAFF
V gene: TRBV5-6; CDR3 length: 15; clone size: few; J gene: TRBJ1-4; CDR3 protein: CASSSQGSTNEKLFF
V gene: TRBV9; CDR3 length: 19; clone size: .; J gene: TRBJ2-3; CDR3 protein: CASSADRDRAGLHTDTQYF
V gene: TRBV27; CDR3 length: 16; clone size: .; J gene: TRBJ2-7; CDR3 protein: CASRPTGTGSSYEQYF
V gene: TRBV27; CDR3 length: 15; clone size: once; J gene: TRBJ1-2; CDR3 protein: CASSSDRSANYGYTF
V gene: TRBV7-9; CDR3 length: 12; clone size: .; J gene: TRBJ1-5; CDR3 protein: CASSYGDQPQHF
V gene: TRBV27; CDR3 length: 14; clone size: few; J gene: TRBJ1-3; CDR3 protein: CASSLQGAGNTIYF
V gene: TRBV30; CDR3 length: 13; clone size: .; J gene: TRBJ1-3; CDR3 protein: CAWMFPSGNTIYF
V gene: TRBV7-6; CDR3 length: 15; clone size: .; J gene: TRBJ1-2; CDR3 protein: CASSLETGSHYGYTF
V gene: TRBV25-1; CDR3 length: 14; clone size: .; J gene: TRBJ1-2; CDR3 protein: CASSVGQGRGGYTF
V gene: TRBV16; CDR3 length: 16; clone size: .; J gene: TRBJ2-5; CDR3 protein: CASSQEVRGPQETQYF
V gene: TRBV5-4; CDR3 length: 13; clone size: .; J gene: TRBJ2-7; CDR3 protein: CASSLATAYEQYF
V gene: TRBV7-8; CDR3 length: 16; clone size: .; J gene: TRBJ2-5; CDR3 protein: CASSFADRGRWETQYF
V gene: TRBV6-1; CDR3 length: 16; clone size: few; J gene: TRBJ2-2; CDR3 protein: CASSDGIAGGTGELFF
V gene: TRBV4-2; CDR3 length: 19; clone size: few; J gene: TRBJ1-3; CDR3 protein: CASSPTGTGSRHSGNTIYF
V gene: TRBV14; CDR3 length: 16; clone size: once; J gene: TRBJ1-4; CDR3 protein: CASSRLGRGTNEKLFF
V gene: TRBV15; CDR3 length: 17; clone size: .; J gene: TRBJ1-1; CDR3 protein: CATSRVGTGGPNTEAFF
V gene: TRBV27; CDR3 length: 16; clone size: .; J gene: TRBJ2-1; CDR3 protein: CASSFRGPSSYNEQFF
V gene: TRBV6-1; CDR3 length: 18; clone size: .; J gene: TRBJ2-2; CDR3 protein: CASSERLAGVANTGELFF
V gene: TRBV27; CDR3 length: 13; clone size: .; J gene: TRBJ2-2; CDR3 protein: CATRTSGTGELFF
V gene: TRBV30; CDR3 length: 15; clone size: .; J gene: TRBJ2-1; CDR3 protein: CAWSVRSGGPNEQFF
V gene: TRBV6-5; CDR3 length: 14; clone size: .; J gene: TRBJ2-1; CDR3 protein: CASSYPSGRNEQFF
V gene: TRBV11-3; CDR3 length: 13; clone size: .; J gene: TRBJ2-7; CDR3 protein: CASSSSGSYEQYF
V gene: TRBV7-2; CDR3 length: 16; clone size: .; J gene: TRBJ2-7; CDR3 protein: CASSRGGLAGVYEQYF
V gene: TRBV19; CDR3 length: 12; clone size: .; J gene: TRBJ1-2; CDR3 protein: CATRTGDDGYTF
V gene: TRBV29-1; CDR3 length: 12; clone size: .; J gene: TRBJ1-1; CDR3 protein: CSVQGSHIEAFF
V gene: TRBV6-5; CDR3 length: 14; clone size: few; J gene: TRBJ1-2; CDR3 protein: CASSASRDTYGYTF
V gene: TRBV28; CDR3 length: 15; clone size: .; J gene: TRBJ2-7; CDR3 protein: CASSSRGGRSYEQYF
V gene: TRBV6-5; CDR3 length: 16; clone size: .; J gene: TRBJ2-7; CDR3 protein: CASSYSKGQGGYEQYF
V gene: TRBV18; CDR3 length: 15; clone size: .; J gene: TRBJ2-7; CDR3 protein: CASSLGTSSSYEQYF
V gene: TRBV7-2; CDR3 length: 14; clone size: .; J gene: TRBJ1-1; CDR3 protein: CASGLRTFNTEAFF
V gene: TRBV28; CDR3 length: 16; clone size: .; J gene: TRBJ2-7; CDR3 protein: CASSLNAGQRMGEQYF
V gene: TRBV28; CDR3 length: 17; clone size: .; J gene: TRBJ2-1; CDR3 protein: CASSLWGATSGHNEQFF
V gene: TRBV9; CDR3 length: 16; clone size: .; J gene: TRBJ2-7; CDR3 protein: CASSAQLAGGLYEQYF
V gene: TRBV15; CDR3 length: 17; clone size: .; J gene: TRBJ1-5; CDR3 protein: CATSRGGGTAASQPQHF
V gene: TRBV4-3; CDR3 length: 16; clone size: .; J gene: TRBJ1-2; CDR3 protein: CASSQELRQGAHGYTF
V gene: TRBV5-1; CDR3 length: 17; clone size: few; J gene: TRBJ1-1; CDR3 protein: CASSQNPGGTGNTEAFF
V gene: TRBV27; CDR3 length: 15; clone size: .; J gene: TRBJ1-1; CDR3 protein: CASSPRGQMNTEAFF
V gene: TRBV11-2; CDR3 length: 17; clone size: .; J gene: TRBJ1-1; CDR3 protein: CASSLSRGGQMNTEAFF
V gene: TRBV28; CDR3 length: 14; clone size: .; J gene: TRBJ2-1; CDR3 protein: CASSGTGRVNEQFF
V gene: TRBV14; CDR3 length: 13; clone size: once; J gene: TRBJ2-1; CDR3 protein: CASSQERGLGQFF